This T cell receptor beta chain was sequenced in a study of cytomegalovirus exposure and HLA in healthy donors. General study results and limits: The classifier reportedly diagnosed cytomegalovirus status with high specificity and sensitivity.

Turning to this clone: Its target is unknown.

Donors sampled were nominally healthy, though unrecorded immune exposures were likely. 60 Vbeta and 13 Jbeta primers were used in PCR. This table comes from immunoSEQ multiplex PCR, and its TCRdb copy is limited to in-frame clones, with some not included. The sample has about 110,000 clones, just over 75% seen once. Sequenced material: PBMCs. The clonotype comes from a middle-aged man in good health and CMV-seropositive.

The DNA for the CDR3 is TGTGCCAGCAGGACCGCACAGGGGGGCAAGGAAAAACTGTTTTTT. Protein: CASRTAQGGKEKLFF. This rearrangement joins TRBV6-6 to TRBJ1-4; 8 positions match TRBD1. V shed 6 bases and J 8 bases; nucleotides not matched to a gene: 11. Per the germline V gene, CDR1 is MNHNY and CDR2 is SVGAGI (reference sequence). This CDR3 spans 15 amino acids.